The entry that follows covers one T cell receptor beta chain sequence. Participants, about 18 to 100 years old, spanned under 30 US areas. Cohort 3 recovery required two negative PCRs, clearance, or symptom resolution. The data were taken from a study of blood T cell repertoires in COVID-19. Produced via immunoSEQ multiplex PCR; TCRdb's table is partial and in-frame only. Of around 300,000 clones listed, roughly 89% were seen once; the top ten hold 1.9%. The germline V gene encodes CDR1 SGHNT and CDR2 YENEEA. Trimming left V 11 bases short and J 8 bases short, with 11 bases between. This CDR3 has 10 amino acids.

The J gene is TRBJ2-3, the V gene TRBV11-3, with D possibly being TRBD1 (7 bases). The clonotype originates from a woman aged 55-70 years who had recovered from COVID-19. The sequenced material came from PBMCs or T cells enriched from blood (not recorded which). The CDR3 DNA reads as TGTGCCTCAGGGGGGCGTACGCAGTATTTT. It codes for CASGGRTQYF.